Following are 27 T cell receptor beta chains from one sample sequenced in a study of molecular identifiers for immune sequencing clone quantification (dated 2018 in TCRdb). The method behind the library was PCR. The instrument given in TCRdb is NextSeq 500. Through fastp at Q25 and MiXCR, TCRdb rebuilt clones from the public reads, retaining in-frame beta chains. Rows are combined by CDR3 protein, so each entry shows the most common genes and DNA. A total of more than 550,000 distinct CDR3 sequences appear in this sample, around 25% of them only once. About 0.73% of the sample goes to the ten largest clones. The sample taken for sequencing was naive CD8+ T cells from blood, with Jurkat cell RNA spiked in. This specimen's cell subset or site label, interpreted: FACS-sorted CD8+CD4-CCR7+CD45RA+ naive T cells. Receptors originate from a human donor in good health. Some libraries in this study had Jurkat cell RNA spiked in.

This clonotype was detected only once. A much larger clone lies one base from this, so it may be a read error. This CDR3 reads CSARESSGGARYEQYF. The CDR3 nucleotides are TGCAGTGCTAGAGAGTCTAGCGGGGGGGCCCGTTACGAGCAGTACTTC. The chain employs TRBV20-1 and TRBJ2-7; TRBD2 matches at 12 bases. The CDR3 extends over 16 amino acids. The V segment lost 0 bases and the J segment 4 bases; nucleotides outside the gene matches: 7. The germline V gene encodes CDR1 DFQATT and CDR2 SNEGSKA (reference sequence).

The V gene is TRBV27, the J gene TRBJ2-7; D is ambiguous. V was pared by 3 bases and J by 2 bases, with 14 bases between. There are 15 residues in the CDR3. Germline-derived CDR1 and CDR2 are MNHEY and SMNVEV (reference sequence). CDR3 protein: CASSFDTGPPYEQYF. For the CDR3, the DNA is TGTGCCAGCAGTTTCGACACCGGGCCTCCCTACGAGCAGTACTTC.

V is TRBV6-2 or TRBV6-3 and J is TRBJ1-1, with D perhaps TRBD1 (5 bases). This CDR3 comprises 14 residues. CDR1 and CDR2 from the germline V gene are MNHEY and SVGEGT. V was trimmed by 5 bases and J by 5 bases, leaving 15 bases between them. In DNA form, the CDR3 reads TGTGCCAGCAGTCCCGCGGTGGGGGGAACTGAAGCTTTCTTT. Translated: CASSPAVGGTEAFF.

This clonotype has just a few counts. The rearrangement links TRBV19 to TRBJ2-7; 7 bases agree with TRBD1. CDR1 is LNHDA and CDR2 is SQIVND in the germline V gene (reference sequence). V shed 2 bases and J 2 bases; nucleotides not matched to a gene: 3. The CDR3 runs 14 residues. CDR3 sequence reads: CASSISGQPYEQYF. The CDR3 bases are TGTGCCAGTAGTATATCGGGACAGCCCTACGAGCAGTACTTC.

The chain carries TRBV9 and TRBJ2-7, with D possibly being TRBD2 (5 bases). V gave up 0 bases and J gave up 2 bases, with 9 bases separating them. The CDR3 loop spans 14 amino acids. From germline, CDR1 is SGDLS and CDR2 YYNGEE. The CDR3 protein is CASSVDGSAYEQYF. As DNA, the CDR3 is TGTGCCAGCAGCGTAGATGGTAGCGCCTACGAGCAGTACTTC.

This clonotype was seen repeatedly, ten times or more. CDR3 residues: CASSSETGGADTQYF. The CDR3 DNA reads TGTGCCAGCAGCTCGGAGACGGGAGGCGCAGATACGCAGTATTTT. J is TRBJ2-3 and V is TRBV7-9; TRBD2 matches at 7 bases. V shed 4 bases, J shed 4 bases, and the junction held 8 bases outside the gene matches. The CDR3 loop spans 15 amino acids. Germline loops: CDR1 SEHNR, CDR2 FQNEAQ (reference sequence).

This clonotype was observed a handful of times. A much larger clone lies a single base off, so this may be a read error. The chain has TRBV29-1 and TRBJ2-1; 8 nucleotides agree with TRBD1. CDR1 is SQVTM and CDR2 is ANQGSEA in the germline V gene. CDR3 length: 19 residues. CDR3 sequence (DNA): TGCAGCGTTGAGACAGGACAGGGCACTATCCGGGTCTCCTACAATGAGCGGTTCTTC. It translates to CSVETGQGTIRVSYNERFF.

To note about this clonotype: The missing conserved phenylalanine or tryptophan at the end of this CDR3 makes a read error likely. The CDR3 region is CASSLDPGTGEQYY. The CDR3 nucleotides read TGTGCTAGCAGCTTAGACCCAGGGACGGGGGAGCAGTACTAC. V is TRBV7-7 and J is TRBJ2-7; perhaps D is TRBD1 or TRBD2 (5 bases each). The CDR3 length is 14 residues. From germline, CDR1 is SSHAT and CDR2 FNYEAQ (reference sequence).

This clonotype was observed a few times. V and J are TRBV3-1 and TRBJ1-2; weak D call: TRBD1 (5 bases). Trimming removed 4 bases at V and 1 base at J, with 10 bases between. The CDR3 runs 14 residues. Germline values: CDR1 LGHDT, CDR2 YNNKEL (reference sequence). The CDR3 loop reads CASSPPGLNYGYTF. The CDR3, as DNA: TGTGCCAGCAGCCCCCCGGGACTTAACTATGGCTACACCTTC.

To note about this clonotype: This clone may be a read error of a much larger clone one base away. This chain connects TRBV6-6 to TRBJ2-7, with unresolved D. The CDR3 sequence is 16 residues long. Germline values: CDR1 MNHNY, CDR2 SVGAGI (reference sequence). DNA of the CDR3: TGTGCCAGCGGTTACGCCGCGCAGCCCTCCTCCTACGAGCAGTACTTC. Its protein product is CASGYAAQPSSYEQYF.

This clonotype occurred a few times. J is TRBJ2-1 and V is TRBV29-1; the D is unclear. The CDR3 contains 15 residues. V was pared by 3 bases and J by 0 bases, with 12 bases between. Germline CDR1 SQVTM, CDR2 ANQGSEA. CDR3 amino acids: CSVESAQSSYNEQFF. DNA for the CDR3: TGCAGCGTTGAGTCGGCACAAAGCTCCTACAATGAGCAGTTCTTC.

This clonotype appeared many times. The chain combines TRBV30 with TRBJ2-5; D unclear. V dropped 2 bases and J dropped 5 bases, with 9 bases sitting between them. CDR3 length equals 12 residues. CDR1 and CDR2 (germline): GTSNPN, SVGIG (reference sequence). CDR3 residues: CAWSPSGETQYF. The CDR3 DNA reads as TGTGCCTGGAGTCCGTCGGGTGAGACCCAGTACTTC.

The chain uses TRBV15 and TRBJ1-5, with D possibly being TRBD1 (5 bases). Trimming pared 9 bases from V and 2 bases from J, leaving 23 bases between. Germline assignment: CDR1 LNHNV and CDR2 YYDKDF (reference sequence). This CDR3 has 17 residues. This CDR3 reads CATGGTEGYWGNQPQHF. The CDR3 region has the DNA TGTGCCACTGGGGGGACTGAGGGATATTGGGGCAATCAGCCCCAGCATTTT. Combining the CDR3 with reference TRBV15 and TRBJ1-5 gives the whole variable domain DAMVIQNPRYQVTQFGKPVTLSCSQTLNHNVMYWYQQKSSQAPKLLFHYYDKDFNNEADTPDNFQSRRPNTSFCFLDIRSPGLGDTAMYLCATGGTEGYWGNQPQHFGDGTRLSIL.

This clonotype has just a few counts. The chain is built from TRBV20-1 and TRBJ2-7; 8 nucleotides align to TRBD2. V gave up 4 bases and J gave up 2 bases; unmatched junction bases: 7. CDR3 length equals 14 residues. From germline, CDR1 is DFQATT and CDR2 SNEGSKA (reference sequence). CDR3 region: CSAKVSGTAYEQYF. DNA for the CDR3: TGCAGTGCTAAGGTTAGCGGGACCGCCTACGAGCAGTACTTC.

This clonotype was seen many times. The rearrangement links TRBV7-8 to TRBJ2-5; D ambiguous. The CDR3 is 14 residues long. CDR1 is SGHVS, CDR2 FQNEAQ, per germline. Deletions cut 2 bases from V and 5 bases from J, with 12 bases between. The CDR3 nucleotides are TGTGCCAGCAGCTTACTTCCCACCGTGGAGACCCAGTACTTC. It yields the protein CASSLLPTVETQYF.

The table lists this clonotype with a few counts. V and J are TRBV3-1 and TRBJ2-7, with 7 nucleotides matching TRBD2. The germline V gene encodes CDR1 LGHDT and CDR2 YNNKEL (reference sequence). This CDR3 is 19 amino acids long. Trimming cost V 0 bases and J 0 bases; bases outside gene matches: 14. The CDR3 region is CASSQDRSGVALSSYEQYF. The CDR3 DNA is TGTGCCAGCAGCCAAGATAGAAGCGGGGTAGCCCTGAGCTCCTACGAGCAGTACTTC.

As to this clonotype: This may be a read error, as it is one base from a much larger clone. The J gene is TRBJ2-1, the V gene TRBV6-5; 12 bases are shared with TRBD1. The germline V gene encodes CDR1 MNHEY and CDR2 SVGAGI. The CDR3 spans 14 residues. The CDR3 DNA reads TGTGTCAGCGGCGGGGACAGGGGGCTTCGTGAGCAGTTCTTC. Translation: CVSGGDRGLREQFF.

This clonotype has a count of ten or more. The chain joins TRBV2 to TRBJ1-5; TRBD1 is a possible D gene (5 bases). From germline, CDR1 is SNHLY and CDR2 FYNNEI. The ends were cut back, 6 bases at V and 11 bases at J, with 14 bases in the middle. The CDR3 has 12 residues. CDR3 protein: CASSGREATQHF. The CDR3 DNA reads TGTGCCAGCAGCGGCAGGGAGGCTACCCAGCATTTT.

Regarding this clonotype: A much larger clone sits a single nucleotide away, making a read error possible. The chain combines TRBV20-1 with TRBJ1-5, with a tentative D call TRBD1 (5 bases). The CDR3 spans 12 residues. V was trimmed by 5 bases and J by 1 base, leaving 6 bases between them. Germline CDR1 DFQATT, CDR2 SNEGSKA (reference sequence). CDR3 residues: CSAWGSNQPQHF. The DNA for the CDR3 is TGCAGTGCTTGGGGCAGCAATCAGCCCCAGCATTTT.

This clonotype was counted a few times. The rearrangement links TRBV19 to TRBJ2-7, with 7 bases fitting TRBD1. The germline V gene has CDR1 LNHDA and CDR2 SQIVND (reference sequence). V trimming: 5 bases; J trimming: 3 bases; junction bases outside the gene matches: 7. The CDR3 totals 14 residues. The CDR3 reads CASSYRGEGYEQYF. The CDR3 DNA reads as TGTGCCAGTAGTTACAGGGGTGAAGGCTACGAGCAGTACTTC.

This clonotype has a handful of counts. The germline gene is not matched at one end of the junction; a read error may be the cause. The CDR3 DNA is TGTGCCAGCAACGGGGACAGCTTTTTGGACAATGAGCAGTCCTTC. This codes for CASNGDSFLDNEQSF. The chain has TRBV6-2 or TRBV6-3 and TRBJ2-1; 7 nucleotides line up with TRBD1. The CDR3 consists of 15 residues. From germline, CDR1 is MNHEY and CDR2 SVGEGT.

This clonotype occurred a few times. Just one base apart from a much larger clone, this may be a read error. The gene calls are TRBV7-2 and TRBJ2-7, with D maybe TRBD1 (7 bases). CDR1 is SGHTA and CDR2 is FQGNSA in the germline V gene. The CDR3 runs 15 residues. This CDR3 is CVSSFGQGGTYEQYF. CDR3 DNA sequence: TGTGTCAGCAGCTTTGGGCAGGGGGGAACCTACGAGCAGTACTTC.

This clonotype was counted ten times or more. The rearrangement joins TRBV18 to TRBJ2-5; possible D gene TRBD2, 5 bases. Germline CDR1 reads KGHSH; CDR2 reads LQKENI. Trimming pared 3 bases from V and 3 bases from J, leaving 14 bases between. The CDR3 length is 15 residues. In DNA, the CDR3 is TGTGCCAGCTCACCTCCGGACTGGGCGGAAGAGACCCAGTACTTC. It specifies CASSPPDWAEETQYF. Full variable domain (missing parts from reference TRBV18 and TRBJ2-5): NAGVMQNPRHLVRRRGQEARLRCSPMKGHSHVYWYRQLPEEGLKFMVYLQKENIIDESGMPKERFSAEFPKEGPSILRIQQVVRGDSAAYFCASSPPDWAEETQYFGPGTRLLVL.

The rearrangement uses TRBV6-6 and TRBJ2-5; D gene ambiguous. Trimming took off 6 bases at V and 3 bases at J, with 14 bases between the two ends. Germline lookup yields CDR1 MNHNY and CDR2 SVGAGI (reference sequence). The CDR3 runs to 14 residues. The CDR3 DNA follows: TGTGCCAGCAGCTCCCGATACAAAGAAGAGACCCAGTACTTC. It translates to CASSSRYKEETQYF.

This clonotype appeared a few times. CDR3 sequence (DNA): TGTGCCAGCAGCTCCCTGGGTCGATGGAGCACAGATACGCAGTATTTT. Translated: CASSSLGRWSTDTQYF. This rearrangement joins TRBV7-8 to TRBJ2-3; D is unclear. The CDR3 runs 16 residues. The germline V gene encodes CDR1 SGHVS and CDR2 FQNEAQ. The V and J ends lost 4 bases and 0 bases respectively, with 14 bases between them.

The table lists this clonotype with many counts. This chain connects TRBV6-5 to TRBJ2-7; D possibly corresponds to TRBD2 (5 bases). Germline V gene data show CDR1 as MNHEY and CDR2 as SVGAGI. The CDR3 covers 12 residues. Trimming left V 5 bases short and J 5 bases short, with 10 bases between. As DNA, the CDR3 is TGTGCCAGCAGTCCTCCCGGGGACGAGCAGTACTTC. Protein: CASSPPGDEQYF.

This clonotype has ten or more counts. V gene TRBV29-1 combines with J gene TRBJ2-3; no clear D gene. CDR1 and CDR2 from the germline V gene are SQVTM and ANQGSEA. This CDR3 contains 12 residues. Trimming removed 0 bases from V and 5 bases from J, with 6 bases in between. The CDR3: CSVEEVLDTQYF. The DNA of the CDR3 is TGCAGCGTTGAAGAGGTTTTAGATACGCAGTATTTT.